These 29 T cell receptor beta chains originate from one sample sequenced in a study of post-analysis software for immune sequencing data. Study conclusions and caveats: Controls showed lower frequencies than patients for four to six TRBV segments, and TRBV5-6, TRBV5-1 and TRBV20-1 were among these.

Unique molecular identifiers tagged the TCR beta cDNA libraries. TCRdb redid the calling of the PCR reads with MiXCR, one entry per CDR3 protein. The sample has approximately 180,000 distinct CDR3 sequences, about 29% seen once; the top ten hold roughly 1.6%. Their recognized antigens are unknown. Sequencing used blood. The receptors originated from a girl under 18 with multiple sclerosis.

This clonotype has only a few counts. The rearrangement links TRBV28 to TRBJ1-4; D uncertain. The CDR3 covers 14 residues. Trimming took off 7 bases at V and 4 bases at J, with 13 bases between the two ends. Germline V gene sequence: CDR1 MDHEN, CDR2 SYDVKM. As DNA, the CDR3 is TGTGCCAGCACCCGACCGCACGGTAATGAAAAACTGTTTTTT. It is translated as CASTRPHGNEKLFF.

This clonotype was counted at least ten times. The chain couples TRBV7-6 to TRBJ1-1; D is undetermined. Per germline, CDR1 SGHVS and CDR2 FNYEAQ. There are 13 residues in the CDR3. Trimming cost V 1 base and J 4 bases, with 7 bases left between them. CDR3 bases: TGTGCCAGCAGCTTAGGACCAATCACTGAAGCTTTCTTT. It specifies CASSLGPITEAFF.

This clonotype turned up a few times. The CDR3 sequence: CASSQGGNFGETQYF. For the CDR3, the DNA is TGTGCCAGCAGCCAAGGGGGAAATTTTGGAGAGACCCAGTACTTC. This chain uses TRBV3-1 with TRBJ2-5; no definite D call. Germline assignment: CDR1 LGHDT and CDR2 YNNKEL (reference sequence). CDR3 length equals 15 residues. The V end lost 1 base, the J end lost 4 bases, and 13 bases lay between the germline ends.

In this sample, this clonotype turned up a few times. This chain uses TRBV12-3 or TRBV12-4 with TRBJ2-7; D ambiguous. V was cut by 5 bases and J by 2 bases, with 10 bases left in between. The CDR3 sequence is 13 residues long. The CDR3 is CASSLGPPYEQYF. Written as DNA, the CDR3 is TGTGCCAGCAGTCTTGGGCCTCCCTACGAGCAGTACTTC.

Many counts were recorded for this clonotype. The gene calls are TRBV20-1 and TRBJ2-3, with TRBD2 matching 14 bases. J was trimmed by 4 bases and V by 6 bases; bases with no gene match: 3. The CDR3 is made up of 14 amino acids. Per the germline V gene, CDR1 is DFQATT and CDR2 is SNEGSKA (reference sequence). Written as DNA, the CDR3 is TGCAGTGCCCGGGGACTAGCGGGAGCAGATACGCAGTATTTT. It specifies CSARGLAGADTQYF.

This clonotype was recorded many times. The V gene is TRBV10-3, the J gene TRBJ2-5; 7 nucleotides agree with TRBD1. Germline V CDR1 and CDR2: ENHRY, SYGVKD. J was trimmed by 4 bases and V by 5 bases; bases with no gene match: 4. The CDR3 has 13 residues. CDR3 sequence reads: CAISIRDRETQYF. The CDR3 DNA is TGTGCCATCAGTATCCGGGACAGAGAGACCCAGTACTTC.

The J gene is TRBJ2-7, the V gene TRBV25-1; TRBD1 agrees at 11 bases. Germline CDR1 MGHDK, CDR2 SYGVNS. The CDR3 runs 15 residues. The ends lost 4 bases at V and 4 bases at J; junction bases unmatched: 6. CDR3 nucleotide sequence: TGTGCCAGCAGTGGTACCGGGACAGGGGGATACGAGCAGTACTTC. Translating it yields CASSGTGTGGYEQYF.

At least ten counts were recorded for this clonotype. The chain joins TRBV28 to TRBJ2-1, with 7 bases lining up with TRBD2. The V segment lost 4 bases and the J segment 3 bases; nucleotides outside the gene matches: 6. This CDR3 has 15 residues. Germline loops: CDR1 MDHEN, CDR2 SYDVKM. CDR3 sequence reads: CASSSPSGIYNEQFF. The CDR3 nucleotides are TGTGCCAGCAGTTCTCCTAGCGGTATCTACAATGAGCAGTTCTTC.

This clonotype was counted only a few times. The CDR3 sequence: CSASYRAVGNTIYF. The CDR3 nucleotides are TGCAGTGCAAGTTACAGGGCCGTTGGAAACACCATATATTTT. The rearrangement links TRBV20-1 to TRBJ1-3, with D perhaps matching TRBD1 (6 bases). The CDR3 sequence is 14 residues long. Germline CDR1 and CDR2: DFQATT and SNEGSKA (reference sequence). The V gene lost 6 bases and the J gene lost 3 bases, with 15 bases spanning the gap.

The chain employs TRBV15 and TRBJ1-1; D call uncertain. Per germline, CDR1 LNHNV and CDR2 YYDKDF (reference sequence). This CDR3 comprises 13 residues. The V end was cut by 0 bases, the J end by 4 bases, with 6 bases between. CDR3 in amino acids: CATSRDIVTEAFF. Written as DNA, the CDR3 is TGTGCCACCAGCAGAGATATTGTCACTGAAGCTTTCTTT. The full variable domain, with the rest looked up from reference TRBV15 and TRBJ1-1, is DAMVIQNPRYQVTQFGKPVTLSCSQTLNHNVMYWYQQKSSQAPKLLFHYYDKDFNNEADTPDNFQSRRPNTSFCFLDIRSPGLGDTAMYLCATSRDIVTEAFFGQGTRLTVV.

This clonotype was observed a handful of times. The V call is TRBV29-1, the J call TRBJ1-1, with D perhaps matching TRBD1 (5 bases). Germline V gene data show CDR1 as SQVTM and CDR2 as ANQGSEA. Trimming took 6 bases from V and 7 from J, leaving 15 bases between them. This CDR3 contains 12 residues. CDR3 sequence reads: CSVLVGTVEAFF. CDR3 DNA: TGCAGCGTGTTAGTGGGGACGGTTGAAGCTTTCTTT.

V is TRBV7-9 and J is TRBJ1-2, with 7 bases matching TRBD1. The CDR3 totals 14 residues. CDR1 is SEHNR, CDR2 FQNEAQ, per germline (reference sequence). Germline trimming cut 5 bases from V and 1 base from J; bases unmatched to any gene: 4. The DNA of the CDR3 is TGTGCCAGCAGCAGGGGACAGCTTAACTATGGCTACACCTTC. It is translated as CASSRGQLNYGYTF.

This clonotype has a count of ten or more. This chain uses TRBV11-2 with TRBJ2-1, with D maybe TRBD2 (5 bases). Germline V CDR1 and CDR2: SGHAT, FQNNGV. Trimming cost V 5 bases and J 4 bases, with 12 bases left between them. The CDR3 consists of 14 residues. CDR3 in DNA: TGTGCCAGCAGCCCCGTACTAGAATACAATGAGCAGTTCTTC. Its protein is CASSPVLEYNEQFF. Using reference TRBV11-2 and TRBJ2-1 for the parts outside the CDR3, the full variable domain is EAGVAQSPRYKIIEKRQSVAFWCNPISGHATLYWYQQILGQGPKLLIQFQNNGVVDDSQLPKDRFSAERLKGVDSTLKIQPAKLEDSAVYLCASSPVLEYNEQFFGPGTRLTVL.

On this clonotype itself: This clone may be a read error of a much larger clone one base away. DNA for the CDR3: TGTGCCAGCAGCTTAGGGACTAGCGGGAACAGCAAAAACATTCAGTGCTTC. Residues: CASSLGTSGNSKNIQCF. The chain uses TRBV7-9 and TRBJ2-4; 12 nucleotides line up with TRBD2. This CDR3 contains 17 residues. Germline loops: CDR1 SEHNR, CDR2 FQNEAQ (reference sequence).

This clonotype was recorded at least ten times. The CDR3 protein is CASSFKDPETQYF. The CDR3 DNA follows: TGTGCCAGCAGTTTCAAGGATCCAGAGACCCAGTACTTC. The chain uses TRBV6-2 or TRBV6-3 and TRBJ2-5, with D hard to call. V was pared by 4 bases and J by 4 bases, with 10 bases between. Germline V gene lookup returns CDR1 MNHEY and CDR2 SVGEGT. This CDR3 contains 13 residues.

The gene calls are TRBV2 and TRBJ2-5; TRBD2 matches at 8 bases. Per germline, CDR1 SNHLY and CDR2 FYNNEI. The CDR3 has 14 amino acids. The V gene end was trimmed by 4 bases and the J gene end by 5 bases; junction bases not matched to a gene: 6. Here the CDR3 reads CASSGERELETQYF. The CDR3 DNA follows: TGTGCCAGCAGTGGGGAGCGGGAGTTGGAGACCCAGTACTTC.

This clonotype was counted a few times. This sequence joins TRBV18 and TRBJ1-2; D perhaps matches TRBD1 (6 bases). This CDR3 region has 13 residues. Trimming took off 0 bases at V and 10 bases at J, with 12 bases between the two ends. Germline lookup yields CDR1 KGHSH and CDR2 LQKENI. The CDR3 region is CASSPPDSRHYTF. The CDR3 bases are TGTGCCAGCTCACCACCGGACAGCCGGCACTACACCTTC.

This clonotype was observed a few times. The chain uses TRBV25-1 and TRBJ2-1, with TRBD2 matching 7 bases. The CDR3 sequence is 15 residues long. Germline CDR1 MGHDK, CDR2 SYGVNS. V shed 9 bases, J shed 9 bases, and the junction held 17 bases outside the gene matches. This chain's CDR3 is CASSRAGLGFGEQFF. The CDR3 DNA is TGTGCCAGTTCCCGAGCGGGATTGGGTTTCGGTGAGCAGTTCTTC.

This clonotype was recorded at least ten times. The chain is built from TRBV3-1 and TRBJ2-3, with D possibly TRBD2 on 5 matching bases. Trimming left V 6 bases short and J 4 bases short, with 11 bases between. The germline V gene has CDR1 LGHDT and CDR2 YNNKEL (reference sequence). This CDR3 has 13 amino acids. Here the CDR3 reads CASSGLISDTQYF. CDR3 in DNA: TGTGCCAGCAGTGGACTCATTTCAGATACGCAGTATTTT.

In DNA form, the CDR3 reads TGCGCCAGCACCCCAGATTCCTACAATGAGCAGTTCTTC. Protein product: CASTPDSYNEQFF. The chain carries TRBV5-1 and TRBJ2-1; D ambiguous. CDR1 and CDR2 (germline): SGHRS, YFSETQ. The CDR3 sequence is 13 residues long. V lost 6 bases, J lost 1 base, and 8 bases lay in between.

This rearrangement joins TRBV25-1 to TRBJ2-7; no reliable D call. Near its end, the DNA agrees better with TRBJ2-5, so the J call may be wrong. Per the germline V gene, CDR1 is MGHDK and CDR2 is SYGVNS. The CDR3 runs to 12 residues. The CDR3 protein is CASSAARETQYF. The CDR3 DNA reads as TGTGCCAGCAGTGCAGCGAGGGAGACCCAGTACTTC.

This clonotype came up many times. The chain's CDR3 is CASSRPLGLLGNEQFF. Here the CDR3 DNA reads TGTGCCAGCAGCCGCCCGCTTGGACTACTAGGGAATGAGCAGTTCTTC. The chain combines TRBV5-6 with TRBJ2-1; perhaps TRBD2 as D (6 bases). The germline V gene has CDR1 SGHDT and CDR2 YYEEEE. Trimming took off 4 bases at V and 7 bases at J, with 21 bases between the two ends. The CDR3 loop spans 16 amino acids.

This clonotype was picked up a small number of times. The rearrangement joins TRBV3-1 to TRBJ1-5, with D tentatively TRBD1 (6 bases). Germline-derived CDR1 and CDR2 are LGHDT and YNNKEL (reference sequence). The germline V and J ends were trimmed by 0 bases and 6 bases, with 15 bases remaining between them. This CDR3 comprises 16 residues. CDR3 bases: TGTGCCAGCAGCCAAGATTACAGGGATAAGGGTCAGCCCCAGCATTTT. Encoded protein: CASSQDYRDKGQPQHF.

The V and J genes are TRBV7-3 and TRBJ2-2, with TRBD2 identical over 8 bases. The V gene end was trimmed by 8 bases and the J gene end by 5 bases; junction bases not matched to a gene: 4. CDR3 length equals 13 residues. The V gene's germline CDR1 is SGHTA and CDR2 FQGTGA. The CDR3 DNA reads TGTGCCAGCCATGGCGGGGGGACCGGGGAGCTGTTTTTT. Residues: CASHGGGTGELFF. Looking up the rest from reference TRBV7-3 and TRBJ2-2 gives the full variable domain: GAGVSQTPSNKVTEKGKYVELRCDPISGHTALYWYRQSLGQGPEFLIYFQGTGAADDSGLPNDRFFAVRPEGSVSTLKIQRTERGDSAVYLCASHGGGTGELFFGEGSRLTVL.

Details on this clonotype: Its ends do not fully match the called genes, so a read error is possible. V and J are TRBV7-3 and TRBJ2-5; D gene unclear. Per germline, CDR1 SGHTA and CDR2 FQGTGA. The CDR3 spans 13 residues. Written as DNA, the CDR3 is TGTGCCAGCAGTTTAACACGGACGGAGACCCAGTACTTC. The encoded protein is CASSLTRTETQYF.

Comment on this clonotype: A much larger clone lies a single base off, so this may be a read error. J is TRBJ2-6 and V is TRBV7-9; the match to TRBD2 covers 9 bases. The germline gives CDR1 SEHNR, CDR2 FQNEAQ (reference sequence). The CDR3 runs 19 residues. CDR3 nucleotides: TGTGCCAGCAGCTTAGTCGGCGGGAGGGCCGTGTATGGGGCCAACGTCCCGACTTTC. It encodes CASSLVGGRAVYGANVPTF.

This clonotype showed up many times. V and J are TRBV10-2 and TRBJ2-3; D remains unclear. CDR3 length: 11 amino acids. The germline V gene encodes CDR1 WSHSY and CDR2 SAAADI. Trimming took 5 bases from V and 7 from J, leaving 7 bases between them. CDR3 protein: CASSPQYTQYF. Here the CDR3 DNA reads TGCGCCAGCAGTCCCCAGTATACGCAGTATTTT.

This sequence joins TRBV10-3 and TRBJ2-3; D remains unclear. Trimming pared 11 bases from V and 6 bases from J, leaving 6 bases between. Germline values: CDR1 ENHRY, CDR2 SYGVKD. CDR3 length: 9 amino acids. The CDR3 region has the DNA TGTGCCCCGTCGGATACGCAGTATTTT. Its protein product is CAPSDTQYF.

The chain recombines TRBV2 with TRBJ1-2; D unresolved. Germline CDR1 and CDR2: SNHLY and FYNNEI. V gave up 7 bases and J gave up 5 bases, with 17 bases separating them. This CDR3 has 14 amino acids. The CDR3 DNA reads TGTGCCAGCACCCCAGAGCGCTCAGCTTATGGCTACACCTTC. This gives the protein CASTPERSAYGYTF.